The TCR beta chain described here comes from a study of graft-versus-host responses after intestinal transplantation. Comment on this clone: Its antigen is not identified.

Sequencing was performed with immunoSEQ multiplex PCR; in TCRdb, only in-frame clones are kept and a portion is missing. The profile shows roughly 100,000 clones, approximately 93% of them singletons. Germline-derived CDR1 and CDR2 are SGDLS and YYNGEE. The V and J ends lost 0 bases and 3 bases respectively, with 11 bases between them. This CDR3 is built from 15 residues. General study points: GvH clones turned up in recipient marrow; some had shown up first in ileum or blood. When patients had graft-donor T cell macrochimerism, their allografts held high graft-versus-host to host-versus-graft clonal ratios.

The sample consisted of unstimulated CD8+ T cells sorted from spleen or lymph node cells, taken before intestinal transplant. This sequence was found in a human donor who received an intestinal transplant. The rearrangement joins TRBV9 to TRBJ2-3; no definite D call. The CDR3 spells CASSVGFSSTDTQYF. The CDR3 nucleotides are TGTGCCAGCAGCGTAGGGTTCTCGTCTACAGATACGCAGTATTTT.